The clone carrying this TCR beta chain has only a few counts. Its antigen is undetermined. Other nucleotide sequences in the sample specify the same CDR3. This record comes from a study of shared clonotypes between healthy human individuals. Study-level information: Sampling drew on donors who were a couple of women and three men aged 18 to 49.

The study, taken as a whole, reports: Owing to a small donor count, the genetic and exposure-history diversity represented was limited.

At deep level, the assay was performed. Once extracted for a subset, genomic DNA was divided evenly among several immunoSEQ plates. Method: immunoSEQ multiplex PCR; TCRdb's copy keeps in-frame clones and lacks some. The data show hundreds of thousands of clones, 70% to 80% seen once. This receptor was obtained from a woman in her thirties or forties in good health. Some clones in this sample may be carry-over from other donors' samples. The specimen was PBMCs.

This CDR3 reads CASSLVESSYEQYF. As DNA, the CDR3 is TGCGCCAGCAGCTTGGTTGAGAGCTCCTACGAGCAGTACTTC. The V call is TRBV5-1, the J call TRBJ2-7; D is unclear. The CDR3 extends over 14 amino acids. From germline, CDR1 is SGHRS and CDR2 YFSETQ. V was cut by 0 bases and J by 0 bases, with 7 bases left in between. Drawing the rest from reference TRBV5-1 and TRBJ2-7, the complete variable domain is KAGVTQTPRYLIKTRGQQVTLSCSPISGHRSVSWYQQTPGQGLQFLFEYFSETQRNKGNFPGRFSGRQFSNSRSEMNVSTLELGDSALYLCASSLVESSYEQYFGPGTRLTVT.